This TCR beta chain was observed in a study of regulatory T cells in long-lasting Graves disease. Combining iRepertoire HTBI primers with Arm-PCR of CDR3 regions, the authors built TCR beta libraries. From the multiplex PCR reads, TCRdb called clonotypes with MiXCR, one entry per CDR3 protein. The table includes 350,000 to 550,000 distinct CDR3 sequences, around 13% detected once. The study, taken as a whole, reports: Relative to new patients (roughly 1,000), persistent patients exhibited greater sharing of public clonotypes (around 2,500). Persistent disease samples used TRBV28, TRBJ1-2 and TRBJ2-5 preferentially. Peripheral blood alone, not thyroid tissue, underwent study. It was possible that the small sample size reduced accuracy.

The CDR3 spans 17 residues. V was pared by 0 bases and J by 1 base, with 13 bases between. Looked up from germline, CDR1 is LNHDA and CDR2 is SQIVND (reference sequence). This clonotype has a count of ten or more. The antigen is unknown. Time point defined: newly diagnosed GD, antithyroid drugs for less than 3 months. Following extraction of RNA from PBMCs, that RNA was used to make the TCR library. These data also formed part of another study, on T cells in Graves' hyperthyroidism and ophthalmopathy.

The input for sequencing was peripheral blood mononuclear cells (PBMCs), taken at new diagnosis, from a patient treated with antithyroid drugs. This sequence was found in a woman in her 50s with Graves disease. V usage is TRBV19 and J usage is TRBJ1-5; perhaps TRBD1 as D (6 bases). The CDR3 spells CASSIDGGQPSNQPQHF. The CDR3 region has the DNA TGTGCCAGTAGTATAGATGGGGGACAACCAAGCAATCAGCCCCAGCATTTT.